The 8 T cell receptor beta chains below come from one sample, sequenced in a study of T cell responses to AZD1222 COVID-19 vaccine. Generated by immunoSEQ multiplex PCR, the TCRdb table keeps only in-frame clones and is missing some. Of around 31,000 clones in the sample, roughly nine tenths were seen once. The specimen comprised peripheral blood, sampled on day 0 of AZD1222 vaccination. These receptors all stem from an adult in good health.

The V and J genes are TRBV11-2 and TRBJ2-2; TRBD1 or TRBD2 may be the D gene (6 bases each). The CDR3 loop spans 17 amino acids. V dropped 5 bases and J dropped 3 bases, with 19 bases sitting between them. Germline CDR1 and CDR2: SGHAT and FQNNGV. The CDR3 DNA reads TGTGCCAGCAGCCTAAGGCCGGGGGCAGCCTACACCGGGGAGCTGTTTTTT. This sequence encodes CASSLRPGAAYTGELFF.

V usage is TRBV11-3 and J usage is TRBJ2-7; 9 positions match TRBD1. Germline V CDR1 and CDR2: SGHNT, YENEEA. Trimming at V came to 5 bases and at J to 4 bases, leaving 6 bases not matched to a gene. The CDR3 loop spans 14 amino acids. The CDR3 DNA reads as TGTGCCAGCAGCCCACAGGGGGCAAAATACGAGCAGTACTTC. Protein sequence: CASSPQGAKYEQYF.

This clone has only a few counts. J is TRBJ1-2 and V is TRBV18; D is possibly TRBD1 (6 bases). The germline V and J ends were trimmed by 4 bases and 8 bases, with 17 bases remaining between them. The CDR3 has 14 amino acids. CDR1 is KGHSH, CDR2 LQKENI, per germline. The CDR3 DNA sequence: TGTGCCAGCTCACAACAGGGCGCGGTGATGGGCTACACCTTC. It codes for CASSQQGAVMGYTF.

V is TRBV18 and J is TRBJ1-4; a possible D gene is TRBD1 (5 bases). CDR3 length: 13 residues. Germline V lookup: CDR1 KGHSH, CDR2 LQKENI. Deletions cut 6 bases from V and 8 bases from J, with 13 bases between. CDR3 sequence reads: CASSSGTKEKLFF. The CDR3 nucleotides are TGTGCCAGCTCCTCGGGGACGAAGGAAAAACTGTTTTTT. Full variable domain (remainder filled in from reference TRBV18 and TRBJ1-4): NAGVMQNPRHLVRRRGQEARLRCSPMKGHSHVYWYRQLPEEGLKFMVYLQKENIIDESGMPKERFSAEFPKEGPSILRIQQVVRGDSAAYFCASSSGTKEKLFFGSGTQLSVL.

The chain links TRBV6-6 to TRBJ1-2, with D tentatively TRBD1 (5 bases). Germline V lookup: CDR1 MNHNY, CDR2 SVGAGI (reference sequence). The CDR3 runs to 14 residues. Trimming shortened V by 4 bases and J by 8 bases, and 17 bases separated the two germline ends. This chain's CDR3 is CASSLAGVRDGYTF. The CDR3 DNA is TGTGCCAGCAGTTTAGCGGGGGTGAGGGACGGCTACACCTTC.

The V call is TRBV2, the J call TRBJ1-1, with TRBD1 matching over 7 bases. Per the germline V gene, CDR1 is SNHLY and CDR2 is FYNNEI. The CDR3 runs 15 residues. The V segment lost 4 bases and the J segment 3 bases; nucleotides outside the gene matches: 8. The CDR3 region has the DNA TGTGCCAGCAGTGGGGGACAGCGAGCGGACACTGAAGCTTTCTTT. This translates into CASSGGQRADTEAFF. The full variable domain, completed using reference TRBV2 and TRBJ1-1, is EPEVTQTPSHQVTQMGQEVILRCVPISNHLYFYWYRQILGQKVEFLVSFYNNEISEKSEIFDDQFSVERPDGSNFTLKIRSTKLEDSAMYFCASSGGQRADTEAFFGQGTRLTVV.

The chain couples TRBV7-8 to TRBJ2-5; 12 positions agree with TRBD2. CDR1 is SGHVS and CDR2 is FQNEAQ in the germline V gene. With 5 bases clipped from V and 5 bases from J, the junction kept 9 bases outside the gene matches. The CDR3 consists of 16 residues. DNA for the CDR3: TGTGCCAGCAGCCCCGAAGGACTAGCGGGGCGGGAGACCCAGTACTTC. Translating it yields CASSPEGLAGRETQYF.

The rearrangement links TRBV6-2 or TRBV6-3 to TRBJ1-2, with D tentatively TRBD1 (6 bases). The V gene lost 5 bases and the J gene lost 8 bases, with 18 bases spanning the gap. CDR1 is MNHEY, CDR2 SVGEGT, per germline. This CDR3 has 14 residues. CDR3 DNA: TGTGCCAGCAGTCCCCCGGGGGCCCTGGAGGGCTACACCTTC. Amino acids: CASSPPGALEGYTF.